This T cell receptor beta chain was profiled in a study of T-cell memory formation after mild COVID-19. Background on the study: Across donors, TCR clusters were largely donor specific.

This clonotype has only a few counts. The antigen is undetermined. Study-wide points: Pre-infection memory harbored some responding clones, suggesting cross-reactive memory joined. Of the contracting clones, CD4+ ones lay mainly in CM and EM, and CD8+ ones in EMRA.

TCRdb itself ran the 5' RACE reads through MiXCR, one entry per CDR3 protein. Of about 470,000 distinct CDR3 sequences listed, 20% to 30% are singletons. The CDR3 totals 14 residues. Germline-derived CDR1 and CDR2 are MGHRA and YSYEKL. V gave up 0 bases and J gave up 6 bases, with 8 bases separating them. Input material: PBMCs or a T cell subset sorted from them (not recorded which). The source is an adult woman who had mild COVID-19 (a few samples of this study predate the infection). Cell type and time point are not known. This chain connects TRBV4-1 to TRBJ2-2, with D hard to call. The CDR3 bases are TGCGCCAGCAGCCAAGAGCTGGGTCCCGGGGAGCTGTTTTTT. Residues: CASSQELGPGELFF.